The 8 T cell receptor beta chains reported below all come from one sample, sequenced in a study of Ad26.COV2.S vaccination and SARS-CoV-2 variants (dated by TCRdb to 2020 to 2023). The time point label, read with the paper, signifies: individuals recovered from natural SARS-CoV-2 infection. Library creation used the immunoSEQ multiplex PCR assay. TCRdb re-hosts the immuneACCESS table, in-frame sequences only. Its copies lack some clones; in the studies checked, an unresolved V gene accounts for under half of them, and the cause for the rest is not known. A total of about 180,000 clones appear in this sample, around 88% of them only once. Jointly, the top ten make up about 5.9% of the sample. The source material was peripheral blood, sampled after recovery from COVID-19. The receptors stem from a human donor who had recovered from COVID-19.

The chain has TRBV9 and TRBJ1-2; D gene ambiguous. The V and J ends lost 0 bases and 7 bases respectively, with 16 bases between them. The CDR3 loop spans 15 amino acids. The germline gives CDR1 SGDLS, CDR2 YYNGEE. For the CDR3, the DNA is TGTGCCAGCAGCGTAGGACCCATTAATCTTTCTGGCTACACCTTC. It codes for CASSVGPINLSGYTF.

V gene TRBV7-9 combines with J gene TRBJ2-7, with 9 bases matching TRBD2. The CDR3 is 15 residues long. Germline CDR1 SEHNR, CDR2 FQNEAQ (reference sequence). V dropped 5 bases and J dropped 7; count of bases not matched to a gene: 12. The CDR3 nucleotides are TGTGCCAGCAGCGAGACTAGCGGTCGCCTCTGGGAGCAGTACTTC. It encodes CASSETSGRLWEQYF.

The chain joins TRBV5-1 to TRBJ2-7; 13 bases are a match to TRBD2. Germline V gene lookup returns CDR1 SGHRS and CDR2 YFSETQ. V shed 4 bases and J 3 bases; nucleotides not matched to a gene: 10. The CDR3 has 17 amino acids. The CDR3 region is CASSLVPGLAGYYEQYF. The CDR3 region has the DNA TGCGCCAGCAGCCTTGTGCCGGGACTAGCGGGGTACTACGAGCAGTACTTC.

The sample holds one count of this clone. The rearrangement joins TRBV12-3 or TRBV12-4 to TRBJ2-7, with D unresolved. The CDR3 spans 11 residues. The ends were cut back, 3 bases at V and 5 bases at J, with 5 bases in the middle. The CDR3 protein is CASSFNNEQYF. The CDR3 DNA reads as TGTGCCAGCAGTTTTAATAACGAGCAGTACTTC.

The gene calls are TRBV4-1 and TRBJ1-4; the D gene is possibly TRBD1 (6 bases). The CDR3 is 15 amino acids. V lost 0 bases to trimming and J lost 5 bases, with 10 bases between them. Germline CDR1 MGHRA, CDR2 YSYEKL. CDR3 in amino acids: CASSQDQGRNEKLFF. DNA of the CDR3: TGCGCCAGCAGCCAAGATCAGGGGAGGAATGAAAAACTGTTTTTT.

The gene calls are TRBV7-8 and TRBJ1-4, with D maybe TRBD1 (5 bases). The CDR3 totals 15 residues. V shed 5 bases and J shed 0 bases, with 10 bases lying between them. Germline CDR1 and CDR2: SGHVS and FQNEAQ. As DNA, the CDR3 is TGTGCCAGCAGCGACCAGGGTGCAACTAATGAAAAACTGTTTTTT. This translates into CASSDQGATNEKLFF.

The chain links TRBV11-2 to TRBJ1-1; D gene uncertain. V dropped 5 bases and J dropped 0 bases, with 13 bases sitting between them. The germline V gene has CDR1 SGHAT and CDR2 FQNNGV. The CDR3 is 15 residues long. CDR3 bases: TGTGCCAGCAGCCAAAGGCGGGGAATGAACACTGAAGCTTTCTTT. It codes for CASSQRRGMNTEAFF.

This clone was seen at least ten times. This chain uses TRBV28 with TRBJ2-7, with 7 bases matching TRBD1. Trimming at V came to 6 bases and at J to 4 bases, leaving 6 bases not matched to a gene. CDR3 length: 13 residues. CDR1 and CDR2 from the germline V gene are MDHEN and SYDVKM. The CDR3 is CASRGRGFYEQYF. Here the CDR3 DNA reads TGTGCCAGCAGGGGCAGGGGGTTTTACGAGCAGTACTTC.